The 11 T cell receptor beta chains below come from one sample, sequenced in a study of shared clonotypes between healthy human individuals. TCRdb's table, derived via immunoSEQ multiplex PCR, lists solely in-frame clones and lacks some. The sample carries fewer than 130,000 clones, 67% recorded once. Source material: memory CD8+ T cells sorted from blood. Subset defined: CD45RO+ cells pooled with CCR7-negative TemRA cells. These receptors came from a woman between 25 and 40 years old in good health.

The chain combines TRBV28 with TRBJ2-7, with TRBD2 matching over 11 bases. This CDR3 has 14 residues. V lost 3 bases and J lost 6; bases outside the gene matches: 4. Germline lookup yields CDR1 MDHEN and CDR2 SYDVKM. The CDR3 loop is CASSFPLAGAEQYF. In DNA form, the CDR3 reads TGTGCCAGCAGTTTTCCACTAGCGGGAGCCGAGCAGTACTTC.

The rearrangement links TRBV5-1 to TRBJ2-1; tentative D call: TRBD2 (5 bases). This CDR3 comprises 11 residues. Trimming pared 4 bases from V and 8 bases from J, leaving 7 bases between. Germline V lookup: CDR1 SGHRS, CDR2 YFSETQ. The CDR3 sequence is CASSGLHEQFF. DNA for the CDR3: TGCGCCAGCAGCGGACTTCATGAGCAGTTCTTC.

This sequence joins TRBV7-2 and TRBJ1-4; D is unresolved. This CDR3 has 12 residues. Germline CDR1 SGHTA, CDR2 FQGNSA. V lost 5 bases, J lost 8 bases, and 9 bases lay in between. This CDR3 is CASSQNREKLFF. Here the CDR3 DNA reads TGTGCCAGCAGCCAAAACCGAGAAAAACTGTTTTTT.

About this clone itself: The junction departs from germline at one end; a sequencing error may be responsible. The chain employs TRBV5-1 and TRBJ2-7; D is uncertain. CDR1 SGHRS and CDR2 YFSETQ come from the germline V gene. The CDR3 has 8 amino acids. The CDR3 DNA follows: TGCGCCAGCAGCTTAAGACCCTTC. It yields the protein CASSLRPF.

There are a few counts of this clone. The sample holds other DNA sequences that translate to the same CDR3. In DNA form, the CDR3 reads TGTGCCAGCAGCTTGTTCCGGGAGGGGTACAATGAGCAGTTCTTC. It is translated as CASSLFREGYNEQFF. The chain joins TRBV5-5 to TRBJ2-1; TRBD2 matches at 8 bases. V lost 1 base, J lost 4 bases, and 4 bases stayed unmatched. The length of the CDR3 is 15 residues. Germline V gene sequence: CDR1 SGHKS, CDR2 YYEKEE (reference sequence).

This chain links TRBV5-4 with TRBJ1-1; D gene uncertain. CDR3 length equals 14 residues. V was trimmed by 1 base and J by 1 base, leaving 8 bases between them. Germline V gene lookup returns CDR1 SGHNT and CDR2 YYREEE (reference sequence). The CDR3 spells CASSLYVGNTEAFF. The CDR3 bases are TGTGCCAGCAGCTTGTACGTGGGGAACACTGAAGCTTTCTTT.

V is TRBV27 and J is TRBJ2-3, with TRBD1 matching 10 bases. CDR3 length: 13 amino acids. Germline V lookup: CDR1 MNHEY, CDR2 SMNVEV (reference sequence). The J segment lost 4 bases and the V segment lost 6 bases, leaving 1 base of the junction unmatched. The CDR3 reads CASRGQGADTQYF. CDR3 nucleotides: TGTGCCAGCAGAGGACAGGGGGCAGATACGCAGTATTTT.

The gene calls are TRBV6-6 and TRBJ1-4; D gene unclear. Germline CDR1 and CDR2: MNHNY and SVGAGI (reference sequence). V was trimmed by 2 bases and J by 4 bases, leaving 8 bases between them. There are 14 residues in the CDR3. The CDR3 DNA sequence: TGTGCCAGCAGTTACCCAGGATATAATGAAAAACTGTTTTTT. Its protein is CASSYPGYNEKLFF.

The V gene is TRBV5-1, the J gene TRBJ2-1; D may correspond to TRBD1 or TRBD2 (5 bases each). Deletions cut 4 bases from V and 5 bases from J, with 19 bases between. The CDR3 has 16 amino acids. Looked up from germline, CDR1 is SGHRS and CDR2 is YFSETQ. CDR3 residues: CASSVRWGIANNEQFF. The CDR3, as DNA: TGCGCCAGCAGCGTCCGTTGGGGGATAGCTAACAATGAGCAGTTCTTC.

The chain's CDR3 is CATSRDLPDTQYF. The CDR3 DNA reads TGTGCCACCAGCAGAGATCTCCCAGATACGCAGTATTTT. The genes are TRBV15 and TRBJ2-3; D unclear. Germline CDR1 LNHNV, CDR2 YYDKDF (reference sequence). Trimming pared 0 bases from V and 4 bases from J, leaving 5 bases between. The CDR3 has 13 amino acids.

The gene calls are TRBV23-1 and TRBJ2-3; a possible D gene is TRBD2 (6 bases). TRBV23-1 is identified as an open reading frame with a role that is uncertain. Deletions cut 3 bases from V and 9 bases from J, with 10 bases between. This CDR3 is 12 amino acids long. Here the CDR3 reads CASSQRDLTQYF. CDR3 sequence (DNA): TGCGCCAGCAGTCAGCGGGACCTAACGCAGTATTTT.